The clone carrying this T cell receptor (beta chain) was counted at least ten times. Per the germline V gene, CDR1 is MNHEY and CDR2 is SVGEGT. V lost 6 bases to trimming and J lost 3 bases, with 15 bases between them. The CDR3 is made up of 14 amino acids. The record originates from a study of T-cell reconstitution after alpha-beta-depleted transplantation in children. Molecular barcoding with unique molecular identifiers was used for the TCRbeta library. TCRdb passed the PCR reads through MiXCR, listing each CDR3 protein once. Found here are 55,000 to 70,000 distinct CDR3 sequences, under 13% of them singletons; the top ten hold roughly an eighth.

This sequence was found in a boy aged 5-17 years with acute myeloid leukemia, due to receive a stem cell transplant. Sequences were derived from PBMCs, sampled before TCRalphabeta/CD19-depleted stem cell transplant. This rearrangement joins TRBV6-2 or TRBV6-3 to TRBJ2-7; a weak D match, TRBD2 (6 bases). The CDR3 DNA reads TGTGCCAGCAGCAGCCCGGGACTGGACTACGAGCAGTACTTC. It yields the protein CASSSPGLDYEQYF.